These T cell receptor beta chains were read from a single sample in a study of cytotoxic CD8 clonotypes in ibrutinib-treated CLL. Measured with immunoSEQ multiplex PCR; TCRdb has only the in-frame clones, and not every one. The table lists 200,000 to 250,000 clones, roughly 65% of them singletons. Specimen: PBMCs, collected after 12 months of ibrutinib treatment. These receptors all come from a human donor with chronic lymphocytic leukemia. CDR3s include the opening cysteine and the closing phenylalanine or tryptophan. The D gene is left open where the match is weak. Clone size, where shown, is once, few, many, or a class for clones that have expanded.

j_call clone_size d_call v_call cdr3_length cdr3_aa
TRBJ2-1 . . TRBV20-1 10 CSASVIEQFF
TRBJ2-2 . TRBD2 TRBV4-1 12 CASKRETGELFF
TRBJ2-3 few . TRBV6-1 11 CASSEIDTQYF
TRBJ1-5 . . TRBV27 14 CASSVRVQGQPQHF
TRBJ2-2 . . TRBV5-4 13 CASSLATGGELFF
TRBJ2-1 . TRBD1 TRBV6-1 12 CASSPTGDEQFF
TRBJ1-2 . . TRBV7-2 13 CASSLTVQGGYTF
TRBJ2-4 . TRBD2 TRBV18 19 CASSPPRLAGAGAKNIQYF
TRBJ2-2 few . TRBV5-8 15 CASSPRQGHTGELFF
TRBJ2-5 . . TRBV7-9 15 CASSLAGGAQETQYF
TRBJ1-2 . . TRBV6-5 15 CASSYPAGDGSGYTF
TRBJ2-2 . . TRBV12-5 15 CASATSLAGTGELFF
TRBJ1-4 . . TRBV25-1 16 CASSSTTGSAEEKLFF
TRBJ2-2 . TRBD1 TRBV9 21 CASSLSPGDGTGGLWTGELFF
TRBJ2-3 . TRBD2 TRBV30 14 CAWRAGSNTDTQYF
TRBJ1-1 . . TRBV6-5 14 CASSTGRENTEAFF
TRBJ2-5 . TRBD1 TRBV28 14 CASRGTGGWETQYF
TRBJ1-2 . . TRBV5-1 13 CASSLAVNYGYTF
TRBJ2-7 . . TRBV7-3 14 CATSRDTTSYEQYF
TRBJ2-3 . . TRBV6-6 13 CASSYGRSDTQYF
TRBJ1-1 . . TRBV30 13 CAWKWATSTEAFF
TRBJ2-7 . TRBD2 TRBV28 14 CASSLPAGGREQYF
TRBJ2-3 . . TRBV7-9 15 CASTPWGDTTDTQYF
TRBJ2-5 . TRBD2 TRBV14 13 CASRPSGQETQYF
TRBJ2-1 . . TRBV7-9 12 CASSLTTHEQFF
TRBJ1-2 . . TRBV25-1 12 CASLVGGDGYTF
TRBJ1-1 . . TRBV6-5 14 CASSSTLSGTEAFF
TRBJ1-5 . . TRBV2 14 CASKFNEGSWPQHF
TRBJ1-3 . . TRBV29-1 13 CSVVLDSGNTIYF
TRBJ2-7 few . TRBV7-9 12 CASALTLYEQYF
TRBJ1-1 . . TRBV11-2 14 CASSFGPGSTEAFF
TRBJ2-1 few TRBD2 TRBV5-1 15 CASTLASGRANEQFF
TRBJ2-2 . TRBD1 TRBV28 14 CASTTGEWSGELFF
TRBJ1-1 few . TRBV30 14 CAWSAGAVNTEAFF
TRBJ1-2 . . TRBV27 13 CASSLFPHYGYTF
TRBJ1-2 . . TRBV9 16 CASSASKVGAPHGYTF
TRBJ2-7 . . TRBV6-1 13 CASTWTALYEQYF
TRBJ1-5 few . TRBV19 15 CASSIRDLENLPQHF
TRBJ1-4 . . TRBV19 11 CASSLLGKLFF
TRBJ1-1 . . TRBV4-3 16 CASSHSPEGRGTEAFF
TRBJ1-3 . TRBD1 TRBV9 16 CASSEGTGATGNTIYF
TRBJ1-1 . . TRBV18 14 CASSQPGQNTEAFF
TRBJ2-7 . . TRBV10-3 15 CAIKRGREPGYEQYF
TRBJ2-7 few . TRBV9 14 CASSPSAEAYEQYF
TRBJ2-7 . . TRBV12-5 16 CASGLVMPSRTYEQYF
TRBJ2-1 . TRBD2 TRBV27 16 CASSSLGAGVYNEQFF
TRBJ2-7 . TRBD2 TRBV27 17 CASSLRNRGGSSYEQYF